This T cell receptor (beta chain) comes out of a study of blood T cell repertoires in COVID-19. The wider study: COVID-19 samples from acute and convalescent phases originated in the United States, Italy and Spain. In each case, the material was cDNA or gDNA derived from T cells, B-cell-depleted T cells, or PBMCs.

This clone occurred once. V was pared by 0 bases and J by 5 bases, with 16 bases between. Germline loops: CDR1 SGHAT, CDR2 FQNNGV. The CDR3 contains 16 residues. As processed by the authors: Estimation of nucleated cell counts relied on the amplification of reference gene primers. Produced via immunoSEQ multiplex PCR; TCRdb's table is partial and in-frame only. V and J calls and clone size follow that table, whereas D and trimming were derived from the DNA. The sample lists tens of thousands of clones, around 88% seen once, with about 25% in the top ten. This TCR derives from a human donor in a cohort sampled during active COVID-19. The sequenced sample was peripheral blood. V is TRBV11-2 and J is TRBJ1-1; D might be TRBD1 (5 bases). The CDR3 bases are TGTGCCAGCAGCTTAGATCCGGGGGGAGGAAGGACTGAAGCTTTCTTT. Translation: CASSLDPGGGRTEAFF.